Listed below are T cell receptor beta chains from one sample, sequenced in a study of Ad26.COV2.S vaccination and SARS-CoV-2 variants. Clones were sequenced by immunoSEQ multiplex PCR, and TCRdb holds only the in-frame ones, with some missing. The sample gives more than 300,000 clones, 75% to 90% of which show up once; about 10% is in the top ten. The sample was peripheral blood, taken in a trial of Ad26.COV2.S vaccine versus placebo. The receptors shown here come from a person between 18 and 65 years old who received the Ad26.COV2.S COVID-19 vaccine or a placebo. Both conserved end residues are part of each CDR3. A D gene is named only where the DNA matches it firmly. Clone sizes are given selectively: once, few, many, or a class where the clone is expanded.

>NA|TRBV28|13|NA|TRBJ2-5
TGTGCCAGCAGTTTACCCTATAGGGAGACCCAGTACTTC
CASSLPYRETQYF
>NA|TRBV9|15|NA|TRBJ2-7
TGTGCCAGCAGCAGAGATCCGGCGCCTCCTGACGAGCAGTACTTC
CASSRDPAPPDEQYF
>NA|TRBV6-4|14|TRBD2|TRBJ2-3
TGTGCCAGCAGTAGCGGGAGCAGCACAGATACGCAGTATTTT
CASSSGSSTDTQYF
>NA|TRBV6-2/TRBV6-3|16|TRBD1|TRBJ2-7
TGTGCCAGCAGTCGCCGGACAGGGTCCATGTCCTACGAGCAGTACTTC
CASSRRTGSMSYEQYF
>NA|TRBV7-2|18|NA|TRBJ2-1
TGTGCCAGCAGCTTAGCCGTCGGGGGCACTCGTAGTTACAATGAGCAGTTCTTC
CASSLAVGGTRSYNEQFF
>NA|TRBV9|15|TRBD2|TRBJ2-1
TGTGCCAGCAGCGTAGGGCGGGGGGGTTACAATGAGCAGTTCTTC
CASSVGRGGYNEQFF
>few|TRBV2|13|NA|TRBJ1-2
TGTGCCGGCCGGACAGAGAGTAACTATGGCTACACCTTC
CAGRTESNYGYTF
>few|TRBV7-2|15|NA|TRBJ2-7
TGTGCCAGCAGCCCCGCCGGAGGGACAGCCTACGAGCAGTACTTC
CASSPAGGTAYEQYF
>NA|TRBV10-3|15|NA|TRBJ2-3
TGTGCCATCAGGGGTAGCGTCCTCCGGACAGATACGCAGTATTTT
CAIRGSVLRTDTQYF
>NA|TRBV5-4|16|TRBD2|TRBJ2-3
TGTGCCAGCAGCTTAGTGGGGGGGAGCGGCACAGATACGCAGTATTTT
CASSLVGGSGTDTQYF
>once|TRBV7-2|13|NA|TRBJ1-5
TGTGCCAGCAGCTTAGAGTCCAATCAGCCCCAGCATTTT
CASSLESNQPQHF
>few|TRBV19|13|NA|TRBJ1-6
TGTGCCAGTATGGGGACCTATAATTCACCCCTCCACTTT
CASMGTYNSPLHF
>NA|TRBV19|13|TRBD1|TRBJ2-5
TGTGCCAGTAGTAAAGACAGGGGTGAGACCCAGTACTTC
CASSKDRGETQYF
>NA|TRBV19|15|NA|TRBJ1-6
TGTGCCAGTAGTATAGACTCGAGCTTTAATTCACCCCTCCACTTT
CASSIDSSFNSPLHF
>once|TRBV4-1|14|NA|TRBJ1-5
TGCGCCAGCAGCTTGACACGGAGCAATCAGCCCCAGCATTTT
CASSLTRSNQPQHF
>NA|TRBV2|16|TRBD1|TRBJ1-5
TGTGCCAGCAGGAGAGGGACAGGGGGAATCGGTCAGCCCCAGCATTTT
CASRRGTGGIGQPQHF
>NA|TRBV7-8|14|NA|TRBJ1-2
TGTGCCAGCAGCGGAGTGGGAGATAACTATGGCTACACCTTC
CASSGVGDNYGYTF
>once|TRBV7-9|14|NA|TRBJ1-6
TGTGCCAGCAGCTTAGGGGGATTTAATTCACCCCTCCACTTT
CASSLGGFNSPLHF
>many|TRBV6-2/TRBV6-3|11|NA|TRBJ1-2
TGTGCCAGCAGTAACGTGGGCCCTAAAGGCTTC
CASSNVGPKGF
>once|TRBV28|14|NA|TRBJ2-4
TGTGCCAGCAGTGGCGACGAGATCAAAAACATTCAGTACTTC
CASSGDEIKNIQYF
>NA|TRBV6-2/TRBV6-3|16|NA|TRBJ1-4
TGTGCCAGCAGTTACGTGACGGGGTCGGGGGATGAAAAACTGTTTTTT
CASSYVTGSGDEKLFF
>NA|TRBV9|19|NA|TRBJ2-2
TGTGCCAGCAGCGTAGGTCCAGGGGGCGGGAGCAGAACAATCGGGGAGCTGTTTTTT
CASSVGPGGGSRTIGELFF
>once|TRBV7-9|16|NA|TRBJ1-1
TGTGCCAGCAGCTTTGCGAACTACCGGGGGGACACTGAAGCTTTCTTT
CASSFANYRGDTEAFF
>once|TRBV5-4|14|NA|TRBJ2-3
TGTGCCAGCAGCTTCGGGGGGCGTGCAGATACGCAGTATTTT
CASSFGGRADTQYF
>NA|TRBV28|15|TRBD2|TRBJ2-7
TGTGCCAGCAGCGGGACTAGCGGGAGGACCTACGAGCAGTACTTC
CASSGTSGRTYEQYF
>few|TRBV2|14|NA|TRBJ2-7
TGTGCCAGCAACAGGGCAACGATCGCCTACGAGCAGTACTTC
CASNRATIAYEQYF
>once|TRBV28|15|TRBD2|TRBJ2-4
TGTGCCAGCAGAACCGAGACTAGCGGGAAAGACATTCAGTACTTC
CASRTETSGKDIQYF